This T cell receptor (beta chain) was recorded in a study of cytomegalovirus exposure and HLA in healthy donors. At the level of the study: In an earlier analysis, 90 million to 130 million unique TCR beta sequences were found from 150 million to 200 million T cells.

The PCR used 60 Vbeta and 13 Jbeta primers. The repertoire was sequenced with immunoSEQ multiplex PCR; TCRdb's copy has only in-frame clones and lacks some. This table has more than 100,000 clones, 80% appearing once. From germline, CDR1 is SGHAT and CDR2 FQNNGV. The CDR3 length is 12 residues. V dropped 6 bases and J dropped 3 bases, with 8 bases sitting between them. Only a few counts were recorded for this clone. Its antigen remains unknown. Overall study findings and caveats: Sequencing likely caused a cluster of highly shared sequence variants. With later analysis, a missense DCLRE1C variant became linked to TCR beta V- and J-gene trimming. The study recorded fewer than 200 TCR beta chains that were cytomegalovirus-associated.

J is TRBJ1-1 and V is TRBV11-2; a possible D gene is TRBD1 (6 bases). This TCR was recovered from a middle-aged man in good health and CMV-seronegative. Sequenced material: PBMCs. The chain's CDR3 is CASSQGYTEAFF. The CDR3 DNA reads TGTGCCAGCAGTCAGGGGTACACTGAAGCTTTCTTT.